This T cell receptor (beta chain) was found in a study of sequential checkpoint blockade in melanoma. General observations from the study: Response in arm A was associated with pretreatment TIL clonality.

Specified treatment: randomized to nivolumab then ipilimumab (arm A) or the reverse (arm B). Turning to this clone: What it recognizes is unknown.

Data came from immunoSEQ multiplex PCR; TCRdb stores just in-frame clones and leaves some out. The sample has about 3,800 clones; about 23% are singletons. CDR1 is WSHSY and CDR2 is SAAADI in the germline V gene. V lost 0 bases, J lost 9 bases, and 9 bases lay in between. This CDR3 has 13 residues. The V call is TRBV10-2, the J call TRBJ1-5; D call uncertain. The TCR was taken from a human donor with melanoma. Here the sequenced sample was tumor tissue (inferred from file names), taken from a patient given nivolumab and ipilimumab in sequence. Here the CDR3 reads CASSESRAVPQHF. The CDR3 bases are TGCGCCAGCAGTGAGTCTCGGGCGGTGCCCCAGCATTTT.